This T cell receptor (beta chain) originates from a study of T cell changes during pregnancy in multiple sclerosis. V gave up 5 bases and J gave up 2 bases, with 9 bases separating them. Germline loops: CDR1 MNHEY, CDR2 SMNVEV (reference sequence). The CDR3 contains 13 residues. Assay: immunoSEQ multiplex PCR; the TCRdb copy retains only in-frame clones and omits some. The sample lists approximately 90,000 clones; approximately 89% were seen once. V is TRBV27 and J is TRBJ1-2, with D possibly being TRBD1 (6 bases). Here the sequenced sample was peripheral blood, taken before pregnancy. This clonotype was obtained from a female donor with multiple sclerosis, enrolled in a pregnancy study. The DNA for the CDR3 is TGTGCCAGCAGTCGACAGGAAAACTATGGCTACACCTTC. This sequence encodes CASSRQENYGYTF.